This TCR beta chain was retrieved from a study of CD8 T cells in ankylosing spondylitis. Study-level points and caveats: The study looked at matched synovial fluid samples from ankylosing spondylitis patients. Disease-linked clones were reported to be significantly enriched there. There was a TCR beta motif, made of several highly homologous variants, that appeared characteristic of ankylosing spondylitis blood.

This clonotype was found many times. Its matching antigen is unknown. By quantitative 5'-RACE with molecular barcodes, the TCR beta libraries were made. TCRdb re-called the 5' RACE reads through MiXCR, storing one row per CDR3 protein. The data show approximately 520,000 distinct CDR3 sequences, about 5.4% seen once. This CDR3 has 15 amino acids. V shed 3 bases and J shed 4 bases, with 13 bases lying between them. The germline gives CDR1 SGHAT, CDR2 FQNNGV. The receptor was isolated from a male donor with ankylosing spondylitis. The sequenced material came from blood, either unsorted or a sorted T cell fraction (not recorded which). V usage is TRBV11-2 and J usage is TRBJ2-1; D is undetermined. In DNA, the CDR3 is TGTGCCAGCAGCTTCATCCGGTTGGGTTACAATGAGCAGTTCTTC. Residues: CASSFIRLGYNEQFF.